The text below deals with one TCR beta chain. Its antigen remains undetermined. Base-call qualities are not available, and no considerably larger clone is one nucleotide away. The data derive from a study of cytomegalovirus exposure and HLA in healthy donors (dated by TCRdb to 2015 to 2018). For context, the study as a whole: A later analysis indicated that the roughly 120 validation repertoires were generated on the platform also employed for the approximately 700 repertoires of the first cohort. The study was designed to test whether signatures of past pathogen exposure could be identified by cataloging public T cell receptors. A separate validation cohort of 100 to 150 different subjects was used in addition to the approximately 700-subject first cohort. To predict cytomegalovirus infection status, the study combined high-throughput TCR immunosequencing, statistical association of individual TCRs with disease status, and machine learning. What the work shows at the level of the full study, not this receptor alone: All 130 or so repertoires were used to score co-occurrence in the validation cohort in a later analysis, because that analysis had no HLA typing for the cohort. The study gave a list of some 150 TCR beta chains associated with cytomegalovirus. In a later analysis, TCRs clustered in the first cohort were found to also tend to co-occur in the roughly 130 validation repertoires, with around 94% of cluster scores above 0. While some public TCRs were present in many individuals, most TCR sequences turned up only very rarely across donors. Cytomegalovirus status was reported to be diagnosed by the classifier with high specificity and sensitivity in both the original and validation cohorts. The authors suggested that the approach could potentially be generalized to other disease states and immunological phenotypes. In vitro tests confirmed that a few of the cytomegalovirus-associated TCR beta chains recognize cytomegalovirus antigens.

The donors were included in the validation cohort of some 110 subjects, a group kept apart from the roughly 670-subject first cohort. The library was obtained by the immunoSEQ multiplex PCR assay. The paper's data handling went like this. To diagnose cytomegalovirus status from the catalog of TCR beta chain sequences, a statistical classification framework was built. TCRdb carries this immuneACCESS record with in-frame sequences only. Its versions omit some clonotypes, under half of them owing to an unresolved V gene in the studies checked, with the rest unexplained. That table supplies the V and J calls and clone size; D and trimming were determined from the DNA. For this sample the table gives tens of thousands of clones, of which 90% to 95% were detected only once. Together, the top ten hold about 1% of the sample. V loses 8 bases of germline sequence and J loses 4 bases, and the interval between the two ends is 15 bases. There are 14 amino acids in the CDR3, from cysteine to phenylalanine inclusive. The DNA shown is the 42-base CDR3, in frame from base 1. CDR1 is given as LNHDA and CDR2 as SQIVND, both from the germline V gene (reference sequence).

The receptor chain draws on TRBV19 and TRBJ1-3, and the D gene may be TRBD1, 6 bases matching. The source is a man between 18 and 35 years old in good health and CMV-seronegative. The sample was PBMCs. Read as DNA, the sequence is TGTGCCAGTTCCGGCAGGGGCTGGGGAAACACCATATATTTT. Its translation reads: CASSGRGWGNTIYF.